This T cell receptor (beta chain) was observed in a study of cytomegalovirus exposure and HLA in healthy donors. The overall study: Of several hundred genotyped donors, 81% grouped in the Caucasian-associated ancestry cluster.

Turning to this clone: As yet, its antigen is unknown.

CDR1 and CDR2 from the germline V gene are LNHNV and YYDKDF (reference sequence). V shed 3 bases and J shed 11 bases, with 13 bases lying between them. The CDR3 runs to 12 residues. Study-level points and caveats: With high specificity and sensitivity, the classifier reportedly diagnosed cytomegalovirus status.

PCR involved 60 Vbeta and 13 Jbeta primers. The protocol was immunoSEQ multiplex PCR, while the TCRdb copy is restricted to in-frame clones and leaves out a portion. Here the sample spans about 92,000 clones, 84% being singletons. Sequenced sample: PBMCs. The chain recombines TRBV15 with TRBJ1-1; no definite D call. The source is a woman younger than 35 in good health and CMV-seropositive. CDR3 sequence (DNA): TGTGCCACCAGCAGGGTTTCTGGGGAGGCTTTCTTT. Translated: CATSRVSGEAFF.